These 28 T cell receptor beta chains came from one sample sequenced in a study of blood T cell repertoires in COVID-19. TCRdb's copy holds only in-frame clones and misses some; the assay was immunoSEQ multiplex PCR. The table records 210,000 or so clones, 70% to 90% of them present only once. Specimen: PBMCs or T cells enriched from blood (not recorded which). These receptors were obtained from a woman aged 45-59 years in a cohort exposed to, infected with or recovered from COVID-19 (not recorded which).

The J gene is TRBJ2-7, the V gene TRBV5-1; TRBD2 aligns across 7 bases. This CDR3 has 14 amino acids. V gave up 7 bases and J gave up 0 bases; unmatched junction bases: 7. The germline V gene encodes CDR1 SGHRS and CDR2 YFSETQ. CDR3 amino acids: CASHREVSSYEQYF. As DNA, the CDR3 is TGCGCCAGCCACCGGGAGGTTAGCTCCTACGAGCAGTACTTC.

The rearrangement uses TRBV20-1 and TRBJ1-2; 9 bases are a match to TRBD1. Unmatched junction bases numbered 8, after V lost 3 bases and J lost 9 bases. This CDR3 contains 13 residues. Germline V gene sequence: CDR1 DFQATT, CDR2 SNEGSKA (reference sequence). CDR3 DNA: TGCAGTGCTAGTCTGGGACAGGGTAGGAGCTACACCTTC. Translation gives CSASLGQGRSYTF.

The chain couples TRBV7-2 to TRBJ2-7; D is unresolved. CDR1 is SGHTA, CDR2 FQGNSA, per germline. CDR3 size: 13 residues. The V and J ends lost 5 bases and 7 bases respectively, with 15 bases between them. CDR3 in DNA: TGTGCCAGCAGCCCAGAGGCAGTCCGGGAGCAGTACTTC. Translated, it gives CASSPEAVREQYF.

The chain recombines TRBV6-5 with TRBJ2-7; a weak D match, TRBD1 (5 bases). Germline loops: CDR1 MNHEY, CDR2 SVGAGI. CDR3 length equals 15 residues. Trimming left V 4 bases short and J 5 bases short, with 18 bases between. CDR3 sequence reads: CASSFQGSAVNEQYF. The CDR3 DNA is TGTGCCAGCAGTTTCCAGGGTTCGGCGGTAAACGAGCAGTACTTC.

This chain joins TRBV15 and TRBJ1-4; D unclear. The CDR3 consists of 15 residues. Germline CDR1 is LNHNV and CDR2 is YYDKDF (reference sequence). V lost 0 bases, J lost 4 bases, and 9 bases lay in between. CDR3 sequence (DNA): TGTGCCACCAGCAGAGAAAGAGGTCGTAATGAAAAACTGTTTTTT. Its translation is CATSRERGRNEKLFF.

V usage is TRBV28 and J usage is TRBJ2-5; the D gene is possibly TRBD2 (7 bases). With 6 bases removed from V and 5 bases from J, the gap between germline ends came to 16 bases. Germline CDR1 reads MDHEN; CDR2 reads SYDVKM. The length of the CDR3 is 14 residues. CDR3 coding DNA: TGTGCCAGCAGGGAACAGGGAGGGGTCGAGACCCAGTACTTC. Protein product: CASREQGGVETQYF.

This chain connects TRBV30 to TRBJ1-2; possibly TRBD1 for D (6 bases). Per germline, CDR1 GTSNPN and CDR2 SVGIG (reference sequence). The germline V and J ends were trimmed by 0 bases and 4 bases, with 9 bases remaining between them. This CDR3 is 13 amino acids long. The CDR3 sequence is CAWSVTGRYGYTF. CDR3 bases: TGTGCCTGGAGTGTAACAGGGCGCTATGGCTACACCTTC.

This sequence joins TRBV18 and TRBJ1-5; 8 nucleotides align to TRBD1. J was trimmed by 7 bases and V by 3 bases; bases with no gene match: 8. The V gene's germline CDR1 is KGHSH and CDR2 LQKENI. The CDR3 is 15 residues long. The chain's CDR3 is CASSPMTGDVQPQHF. Written as DNA, the CDR3 is TGTGCCAGCTCACCCATGACAGGGGATGTGCAGCCCCAGCATTTT.

The chain is built from TRBV7-2 and TRBJ1-2, with 8 bases matching TRBD1. This CDR3 comprises 15 residues. Trimming at V came to 1 base and at J to 7 bases, leaving 8 bases not matched to a gene. The germline V gene has CDR1 SGHTA and CDR2 FQGNSA. CDR3 nucleotides: TGTGCCAGCAGCTTAGTAGGCACAGGGGGTGCTGGCTACACCTTC. Translation: CASSLVGTGGAGYTF.

The chain employs TRBV6-5 and TRBJ2-5; TRBD2 matches at 12 bases. The CDR3 extends over 15 amino acids. CDR1 and CDR2 from the germline V gene are MNHEY and SVGAGI. After removal of 6 bases from V and 7 bases from J, the junction contained 9 bases not matched to a gene. CDR3 sequence: CASSETSGGKRTQYF. CDR3 DNA sequence: TGTGCCAGCAGCGAGACTAGCGGGGGAAAGCGGACCCAGTACTTC.

The chain has TRBV28 and TRBJ1-3; 7 bases agree with TRBD1. Trimming cost V 3 bases and J 1 base; bases outside gene matches: 6. Per germline, CDR1 MDHEN and CDR2 SYDVKM. The CDR3 covers 16 residues. CDR3 residues: CASSLYRGRSGNTIYF. The CDR3 coding sequence is TGTGCCAGCAGTTTGTACAGGGGTAGGTCTGGAAACACCATATATTTT.

This clone has a handful of counts. V usage is TRBV10-2 and J usage is TRBJ1-1; 7 bases fit TRBD1. CDR3 length: 14 residues. V lost 6 bases and J lost 4; bases outside the gene matches: 8. Germline CDR1 reads WSHSY; CDR2 reads SAAADI. CDR3 DNA sequence: TGCGCCAGCAGGAAAGGGACAGCTGGCACTGAAGCTTTCTTT. As protein: CASRKGTAGTEAFF.

This sequence joins TRBV7-9 and TRBJ2-2; 7 bases line up with TRBD1. Trimming cost V 5 bases and J 0 bases; bases outside gene matches: 9. This CDR3 region has 17 residues. Germline V gene lookup returns CDR1 SEHNR and CDR2 FQNEAQ (reference sequence). This CDR3 reads CASSSYPGQTNTGELFF. For the CDR3, the DNA is TGTGCCAGCAGCAGTTATCCGGGACAGACGAACACCGGGGAGCTGTTTTTT.

This sequence joins TRBV3-1 (or the pseudogene TRBV3-2) and TRBJ2-3; the D gene is possibly TRBD1 (6 bases). V shed 0 bases and J shed 3 bases, with 7 bases lying between them. The CDR3 contains 14 residues. CDR1 is LGHDT and CDR2 is YNNKEL in the germline V gene (reference sequence). This CDR3 reads CASSQDRGTDTQYF. CDR3 sequence (DNA): TGTGCCAGCAGCCAAGACAGGGGAACAGATACGCAGTATTTT.

The chain's CDR3 is CASSQVSSGGFYEQYF. The CDR3 DNA reads as TGCGCCAGCAGCCAAGTTTCCAGCGGGGGGTTCTACGAGCAGTACTTC. The rearrangement uses TRBV4-3 and TRBJ2-7; 9 positions agree with TRBD2. The V segment lost 1 base and the J segment 3 bases; nucleotides outside the gene matches: 7. The germline gives CDR1 LGHNA, CDR2 YSLEER. The CDR3 is made up of 16 amino acids.

V and J are TRBV28 and TRBJ1-2, with D hard to call. V was pared by 4 bases and J by 1 base, with 13 bases between. This CDR3 spans 15 amino acids. The germline gives CDR1 MDHEN, CDR2 SYDVKM. CDR3 region: CASSSSQTLNYGYTF. The CDR3 nucleotides are TGTGCCAGCAGTTCCTCGCAGACACTTAACTATGGCTACACCTTC.

This clone was seen more than once but under ten times. V and J are TRBV6-5 and TRBJ1-1, with a weak D call TRBD1 (5 bases). This CDR3 is 11 amino acids long. Germline values: CDR1 MNHEY, CDR2 SVGAGI. V lost 5 bases to trimming and J lost 11 bases, with 12 bases between them. The CDR3 reads CASSTGGEAFF. DNA of the CDR3: TGTGCCAGCAGTACCGGAGGGGAGGCTTTCTTT.

The chain recombines TRBV10-3 with TRBJ1-1, with D perhaps TRBD1 (6 bases). The CDR3 runs 14 residues. Germline assignment: CDR1 ENHRY and CDR2 SYGVKD. Trimming removed 10 bases at V and 1 base at J, with 16 bases between. DNA of the CDR3: TGTGCCACGAGGGATGGACAGCCGAACACTGAAGCTTTCTTT. This codes for CATRDGQPNTEAFF.

This rearrangement joins TRBV7-2 to TRBJ1-1; 9 positions match TRBD1. The junction had 11 bases not matched to a gene; V was cut back by 6 bases and J by 6 bases. This CDR3 comprises 15 residues. Germline values: CDR1 SGHTA, CDR2 FQGNSA. The CDR3 loop reads CASSSKTGGRAEAFF. CDR3 coding DNA: TGTGCCAGCAGTTCGAAGACAGGGGGGAGGGCTGAAGCTTTCTTT.

The V call is TRBV3-1 (or the pseudogene TRBV3-2), the J call TRBJ2-7; perhaps TRBD1 as D (5 bases). The CDR3 runs 13 residues. Per germline, CDR1 LGHDT and CDR2 YNNKEL (reference sequence). V was trimmed by 2 bases and J by 3 bases, leaving 8 bases between them. The CDR3 spells CASSQQTDYEQYF. In nucleotides, the CDR3 is TGTGCCAGCAGCCAACAGACAGACTACGAGCAGTACTTC.

The chain has TRBV10-3 and TRBJ1-2; TRBD1 matches at 9 bases. The CDR3 sequence is 16 residues long. Germline values: CDR1 ENHRY, CDR2 SYGVKD. Losses at the gene ends were 7 bases for V and 6 bases for J; bases not matched to a gene: 15. The CDR3 region is CAITERRTGDKDGYTF. In nucleotides, the CDR3 is TGTGCCATCACCGAGAGACGGACAGGGGATAAAGATGGCTACACCTTC.

There are a few counts of this clone. The rearrangement links TRBV10-3 to TRBJ2-6, with D perhaps TRBD1 (5 bases). The CDR3 length is 15 residues. CDR1 is ENHRY, CDR2 SYGVKD, per germline. Trimming removed 8 bases from V and 2 bases from J, with 13 bases in between. CDR3 sequence: CAIGFQGTGANVLTF. Written as DNA, the CDR3 is TGTGCCATCGGGTTTCAGGGAACTGGGGCCAACGTCCTGACTTTC.

The rearrangement joins TRBV5-4 to TRBJ2-1; 8 bases map to TRBD1. The CDR3 consists of 16 residues. Trimming removed 4 bases from V and 7 bases from J; junction bases left unmatched: 13. The germline V gene encodes CDR1 SGHNT and CDR2 YYREEE (reference sequence). In DNA form, the CDR3 reads TGTGCCAGCAGCACCGGGACAGGAGGTGCGAGGAATGAGCAGTTCTTC. Translation: CASSTGTGGARNEQFF.

The chain joins TRBV7-8 to TRBJ1-2; 9 bases match TRBD1. The CDR3 has 15 amino acids. Germline-derived CDR1 and CDR2 are SGHVS and FQNEAQ. V shed 5 bases, J shed 4 bases, and the junction held 8 bases outside the gene matches. Here the CDR3 DNA reads TGTGCCAGCAGCCAGGGACAGGGAGTAGGCTATGGCTACACCTTC. Protein sequence: CASSQGQGVGYGYTF.

This clone has just a few counts. V is TRBV5-1 and J is TRBJ1-2, with D unresolved. V lost 0 bases to trimming and J lost 6 bases, with 12 bases between them. Germline CDR1 and CDR2: SGHRS and YFSETQ. The CDR3 is made up of 14 amino acids. CDR3 amino acids: CASSLEQNQHGYTF. The CDR3, as DNA: TGCGCCAGCAGCTTGGAACAGAACCAACATGGCTACACCTTC.

V is TRBV6-2 or TRBV6-3 and J is TRBJ1-5, with 7 nucleotides matching TRBD1. V was pared by 2 bases and J by 5 bases, with 6 bases of the junction left unmatched. There are 15 residues in the CDR3. From germline, CDR1 is MNHEY and CDR2 SVGEGT. The CDR3 DNA follows: TGTGCCAGCAGTTACATGACAGGGTTCCATCAGCCCCAGCATTTT. Protein product: CASSYMTGFHQPQHF.

The chain links TRBV6-2 or TRBV6-3 to TRBJ2-3, with D perhaps TRBD2 (6 bases). Trimming took 2 bases from V and 0 from J, leaving 9 bases between them. The CDR3 totals 15 residues. Germline-derived CDR1 and CDR2 are MNHEY and SVGEGT. The CDR3: CASSYTAGSTDTQYF. CDR3 bases: TGTGCCAGCAGTTACACGGCGGGGAGCACAGATACGCAGTATTTT.

This clone occurred a few times. This sequence joins TRBV7-2 and TRBJ1-1, with 7 positions matching TRBD1. J lost 1 base, V lost 5 bases, and 10 bases had no gene match. The CDR3 covers 16 residues. Germline CDR1 reads SGHTA; CDR2 reads FQGNSA. The CDR3 sequence is CASSPRDRTTNTEAFF. For the CDR3, the DNA is TGTGCCAGCAGCCCGCGGGACAGAACGACGAACACTGAAGCTTTCTTT. Filled out from reference TRBV7-2 and TRBJ1-1, the complete variable domain reads GAGVSQSPSNKVTEKGKDVELRCDPISGHTALYWYRQSLGQGLEFLIYFQGNSAPDKSGLPSDRFSAERTGGSVSTLTIQRTQQEDSAVYLCASSPRDRTTNTEAFFGQGTRLTVV.